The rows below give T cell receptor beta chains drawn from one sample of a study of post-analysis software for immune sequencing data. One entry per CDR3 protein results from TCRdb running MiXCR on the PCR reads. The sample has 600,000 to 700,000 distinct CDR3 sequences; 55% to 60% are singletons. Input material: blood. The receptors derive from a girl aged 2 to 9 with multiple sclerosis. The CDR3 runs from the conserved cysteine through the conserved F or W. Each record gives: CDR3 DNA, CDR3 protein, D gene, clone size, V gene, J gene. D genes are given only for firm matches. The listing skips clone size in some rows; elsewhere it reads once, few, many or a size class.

DNA: TGTGCCAGTCGACAGGACAATGAGCAGTTCTTC
CDR3: CASRQDNEQFF
D: NA
size: NA
V: TRBV6-1
J: TRBJ2-1

DNA: TGCAGCGTTGAAGATCTGGGGGAGACCCAGTACTTC
CDR3: CSVEDLGETQYF
D: NA
size: few
V: TRBV29-1
J: TRBJ2-5

DNA: TGTGCCAGCAGCTTGGGGGACAGGGCAAGTACGCAGTATTTT
CDR3: CASSLGDRASTQYF
D: TRBD1
size: NA
V: TRBV7-2
J: TRBJ2-3

DNA: TGTGCCAGCACCCCGACGGGAGAGGGGACCTACGAGCAGTACTTC
CDR3: CASTPTGEGTYEQYF
D: NA
size: NA
V: TRBV28
J: TRBJ2-7

DNA: TGTGCCAGCAGTCTACTAGCGGCTCCCTTTTACGAGCAGTACTTC
CDR3: CASSLLAAPFYEQYF
D: TRBD2
size: NA
V: TRBV28
J: TRBJ2-7

DNA: TGCAGTGCTTCAGAGGGAGAGGAGTACAATGAGCAGTTCTTC
CDR3: CSASEGEEYNEQFF
D: NA
size: many
V: TRBV20-1
J: TRBJ2-1

DNA: TGTGCCAGCAGCCCCACGCTGACTAGCGGGGGGGCCGGAGAGACCCAGTACTTC
CDR3: CASSPTLTSGGAGETQYF
D: TRBD2
size: NA
V: TRBV5-5
J: TRBJ2-5

DNA: TGCAGCGCCGCCGGAGCAGGGGGTAACTATGGCTACACCTTC
CDR3: CSAAGAGGNYGYTF
D: TRBD1
size: NA
V: TRBV29-1
J: TRBJ1-2

DNA: TGTGCCAGCAGCCCCCCGAGGGGAGGCCAAGAGACCCAGTACTTC
CDR3: CASSPPRGGQETQYF
D: NA
size: NA
V: TRBV7-9
J: TRBJ2-5

DNA: TGCGCCAGCAGCTTGGTATTGGACACAGATACGCAGTATTTT
CDR3: CASSLVLDTDTQYF
D: NA
size: NA
V: TRBV5-1
J: TRBJ2-3

DNA: TGTGCCAGCAGCCGTAGGACAGGGGCTGATGGCTACACCTTC
CDR3: CASSRRTGADGYTF
D: TRBD1
size: few
V: TRBV12-3/TRBV12-4
J: TRBJ1-2

DNA: TGCAGTGCCGCCCATTGGCGGGGCGATCAAGAGACCCAGTACTTC
CDR3: CSAAHWRGDQETQYF
D: NA
size: few
V: TRBV20-1
J: TRBJ2-5

DNA: TGTGCCAGCAGGGGACAGGGGGGGAATACGCAGTATTTT
CDR3: CASRGQGGNTQYF
D: TRBD1
size: NA
V: TRBV6-6
J: TRBJ2-3

DNA: TGTGCTAGTGGTTTGGTAAGAACAGACTATGGCTACACCTTC
CDR3: CASGLVRTDYGYTF
D: NA
size: NA
V: TRBV12-5
J: TRBJ1-2

DNA: TGTGCCACCAGCAGACTACCCCCCCGGGCTAGCGGGAGCTCCGAGCAGTACTTC
CDR3: CATSRLPPRASGSSEQYF
D: TRBD2
size: NA
V: TRBV15
J: TRBJ2-7

DNA: TGTGCCGGCAGTTACTCGCCAGGGGGAGAGACCCAGTACTTC
CDR3: CAGSYSPGGETQYF
D: TRBD1
size: NA
V: TRBV6-5
J: TRBJ2-5

DNA: TGCAGTGCTAGTCGGCGGGAGGGCCCAGAGACCCAGTACTTC
CDR3: CSASRREGPETQYF
D: TRBD2
size: few
V: TRBV20-1
J: TRBJ2-5

DNA: TGTGCCAGCGGGTGGGCTGGGGTCCCCTACGAGCAGTACTTC
CDR3: CASGWAGVPYEQYF
D: NA
size: NA
V: TRBV12-3/TRBV12-4
J: TRBJ2-7